This entry describes one TCR beta chain. The sample is drawn from a study of blood T cells in healthy people across ages. Sample-barcoded 5' priming and a J-beta primer mix drove a second PCR of about 6 to 12 cycles. Each CDR3 protein gets one entry after TCRdb re-called the 5' RACE reads with MiXCR. The repertoire holds around 820,000 distinct CDR3 sequences, with roughly 25% as singletons. Germline CDR1 MNHEY, CDR2 SMNVEV (reference sequence). CDR3 length: 16 residues. Trimming took 2 bases from V and 1 from J, leaving 9 bases between them. These data were also filed under a second study, of T cells of mothers and their children. That paper states: Donation involved a few healthy Caucasian mothers and the six children that they had. Addition of sample barcodes and 2-4 random nucleotides occurred through the M1S primer of the second PCR. Mothers gave over 8 million TCR beta CDR3 reads each, and children 2.5 million to 3 million each. Overlap measured in related mother-child pairs was slightly, non-significantly higher than in unrelated pairs.

The receptor comes from a boy between 10 and 17 years old in good health. Sequenced: blood. The J gene is TRBJ2-6, the V gene TRBV27; D ambiguous. The CDR3 bases are TGTGCCAGCAGTTTAAATCGGCCTTCTGGGGCCAACGTCCTGACTTTC. Translating gives CASSLNRPSGANVLTF.